These 5 T cell receptor beta chains were sequenced from one sample in a study of cytomegalovirus exposure and HLA in healthy donors. Sequencing was performed with immunoSEQ multiplex PCR; in TCRdb, only in-frame clones are kept and a portion is missing. The table includes 90,000 to 150,000 clones, approximately 86% detected once. The source material was PBMCs. The receptors originated from a man younger than 35 in good health and CMV-seropositive.

The V gene is TRBV29-1, the J gene TRBJ1-4, with 9 nucleotides matching TRBD1. Germline values: CDR1 SQVTM, CDR2 ANQGSEA. This CDR3 spans 13 amino acids. J lost 6 bases, V lost 5 bases, and 4 bases had no gene match. Written as DNA, the CDR3 is TGCAGCGTTACAGGGGGCGGGGATGAAAAACTGTTTTTT. It specifies CSVTGGGDEKLFF.

This clone occurred a few times. The chain couples TRBV5-1 to TRBJ2-3; a possible D gene is TRBD2 (5 bases). There are 12 residues in the CDR3. Trimming pared 4 bases from V and 5 bases from J, leaving 8 bases between. The germline gives CDR1 SGHRS, CDR2 YFSETQ. DNA for the CDR3: TGCGCCAGCAGCCACCGGGAAGATACGCAGTATTTT. Protein: CASSHREDTQYF.

J is TRBJ1-2 and V is TRBV25-1; no reliable D call. V lost 5 bases, J lost 7 bases, and 14 bases lay in between. This CDR3 has 13 amino acids. Looked up from germline, CDR1 is MGHDK and CDR2 is SYGVNS. CDR3 bases: TGTGCCAGCAGTACTTTCGATGAGGGTGGCTACACCTTC. This sequence encodes CASSTFDEGGYTF.

This clone appeared once. The chain combines TRBV29-1 with TRBJ1-2; D is possibly TRBD1 (5 bases). CDR3 length: 12 amino acids. Germline V gives CDR1 SQVTM, CDR2 ANQGSEA. V lost 7 bases and J lost 6, with 15 bases in between. CDR3 DNA: TGCAGCGCCGGAGTGCAGGGAAATGGCTACACCTTC. It is translated as CSAGVQGNGYTF. The full variable domain, in which reference TRBV29-1 and TRBJ1-2 provide the parts outside the CDR3, is SAVISQKPSRDICQRGTSLTIQCQVDSQVTMMFWYRQQPGQSLTLIATANQGSEATYESGFVIDKFPISRPNLTFSTLTVSNMSPEDSSIYLCSAGVQGNGYTFGSGTRLTVV.

This rearrangement joins TRBV7-8 to TRBJ1-4, with TRBD1 identical over 9 bases. The V and J ends lost 5 bases and 8 bases, in that order; junction bases with no gene match: 9. Germline CDR1 reads SGHVS; CDR2 reads FQNEAQ. The CDR3 covers 15 residues. In DNA form, the CDR3 reads TGTGCCAGCAGCAGAGTCGGGACAGGGCGGGAAAAACTGTTTTTT. It translates to CASSRVGTGREKLFF.